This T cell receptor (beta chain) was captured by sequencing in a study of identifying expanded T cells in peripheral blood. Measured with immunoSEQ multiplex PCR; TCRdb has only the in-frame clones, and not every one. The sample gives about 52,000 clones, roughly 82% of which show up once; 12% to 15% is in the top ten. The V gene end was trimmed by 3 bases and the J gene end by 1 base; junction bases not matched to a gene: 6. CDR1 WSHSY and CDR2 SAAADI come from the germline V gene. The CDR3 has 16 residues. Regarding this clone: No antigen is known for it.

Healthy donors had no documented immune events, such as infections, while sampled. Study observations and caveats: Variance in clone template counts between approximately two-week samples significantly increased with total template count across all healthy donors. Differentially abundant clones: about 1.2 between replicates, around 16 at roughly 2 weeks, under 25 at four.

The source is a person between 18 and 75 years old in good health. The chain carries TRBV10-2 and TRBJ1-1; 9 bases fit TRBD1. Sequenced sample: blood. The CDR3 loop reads CASSDHTGGANTEAFF. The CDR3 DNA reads TGCGCCAGCAGTGATCATACAGGGGGCGCGAACACTGAAGCTTTCTTT.